This TCR beta chain was sequenced in a study of blood T cell repertoires in COVID-19. The wider study: T cells, B-cell-depleted T cells, or PBMCs provided the cDNA or gDNA that served as material.

Clones were sequenced by immunoSEQ multiplex PCR, and TCRdb holds only the in-frame ones, with some missing. The sample carries tens of thousands of clones, 80% to 85% recorded once. Sequencing was performed on peripheral blood. The receptor was derived from a man younger than 45 with COVID-19, enrolled during active disease.

The DNA for the CDR3 is TGTGCCAGCGGGATGGGGACTGGTAATGAAAAACTGTTTTTT. As protein: CASGMGTGNEKLFF. The J gene is TRBJ1-4, the V gene TRBV7-9; possibly TRBD1 for D (5 bases). V was cut by 8 bases and J by 4 bases, with 14 bases left in between. Germline V lookup: CDR1 SEHNR, CDR2 FQNEAQ (reference sequence). The length of the CDR3 is 14 residues.